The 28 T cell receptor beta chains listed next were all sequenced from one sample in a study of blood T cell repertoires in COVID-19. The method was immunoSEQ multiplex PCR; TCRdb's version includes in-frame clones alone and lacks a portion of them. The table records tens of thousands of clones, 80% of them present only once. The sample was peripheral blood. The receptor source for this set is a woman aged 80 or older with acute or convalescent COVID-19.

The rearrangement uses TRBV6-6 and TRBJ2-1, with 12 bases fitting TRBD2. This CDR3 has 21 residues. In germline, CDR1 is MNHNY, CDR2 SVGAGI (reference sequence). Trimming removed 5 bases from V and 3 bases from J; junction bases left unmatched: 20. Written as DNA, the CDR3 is TGTGCCAGCAGTCTTTATTCGACTAGCGGGGGCCCTAGAGGCGTCTACAATGAGCAGTTCTTC. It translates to CASSLYSTSGGPRGVYNEQFF.

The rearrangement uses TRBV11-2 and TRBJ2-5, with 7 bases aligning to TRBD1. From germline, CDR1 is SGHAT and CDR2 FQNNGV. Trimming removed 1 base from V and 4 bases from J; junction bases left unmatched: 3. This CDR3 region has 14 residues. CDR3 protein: CASSLGRGIETQYF. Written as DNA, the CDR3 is TGTGCCAGCAGCTTAGGCAGGGGGATAGAGACCCAGTACTTC.

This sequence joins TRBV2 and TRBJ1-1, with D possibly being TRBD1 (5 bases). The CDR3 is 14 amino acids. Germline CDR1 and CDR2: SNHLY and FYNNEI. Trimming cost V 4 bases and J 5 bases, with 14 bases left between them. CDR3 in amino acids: CASSGGVARTEAFF. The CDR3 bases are TGTGCCAGCAGTGGGGGGGTAGCGAGAACTGAAGCTTTCTTT.

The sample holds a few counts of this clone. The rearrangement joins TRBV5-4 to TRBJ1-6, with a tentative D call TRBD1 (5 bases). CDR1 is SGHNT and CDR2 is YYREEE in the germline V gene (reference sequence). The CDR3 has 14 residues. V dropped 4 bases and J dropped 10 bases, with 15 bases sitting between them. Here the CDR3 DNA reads TGTGCCAGCAGCCCCGGTTGGGGGGAGTCACCCCTCCACTTT. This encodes CASSPGWGESPLHF.

CDR3 region: CASSMWRKDTQYF. The CDR3 nucleotides are TGTGCCAGTAGTATGTGGAGGAAAGATACGCAGTATTTT. This chain links TRBV19 with TRBJ2-3; a possible D gene is TRBD2 (5 bases). Between the trimmed V and J ends, which lost 3 bases and 5 bases, there was a span of 9 bases. The CDR3 is 13 amino acids. From germline, CDR1 is LNHDA and CDR2 SQIVND (reference sequence).

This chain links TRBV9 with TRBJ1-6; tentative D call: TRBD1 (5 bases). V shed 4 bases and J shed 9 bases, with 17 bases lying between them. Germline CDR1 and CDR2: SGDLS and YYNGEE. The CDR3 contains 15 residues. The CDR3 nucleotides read TGTGCCAGCAGCTCCCAGGGAGGATCGGCTTCACCCCTCCACTTT. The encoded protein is CASSSQGGSASPLHF.

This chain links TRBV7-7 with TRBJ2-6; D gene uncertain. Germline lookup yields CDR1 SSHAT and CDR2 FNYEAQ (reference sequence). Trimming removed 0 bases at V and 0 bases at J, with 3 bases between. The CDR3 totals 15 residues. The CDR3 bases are TGTGCCAGCAGCTTAGCACTCTCTGGGGCCAACGTCCTGACTTTC. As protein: CASSLALSGANVLTF.

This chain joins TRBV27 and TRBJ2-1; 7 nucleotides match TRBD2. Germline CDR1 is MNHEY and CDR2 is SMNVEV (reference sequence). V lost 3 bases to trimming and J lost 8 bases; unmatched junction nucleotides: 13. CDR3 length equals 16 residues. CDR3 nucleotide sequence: TGTGCCAGCAGTTTCGAACTAGTGGGGAGGGGAGATGAGCAGTTCTTC. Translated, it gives CASSFELVGRGDEQFF.

The CDR3 DNA reads as TGTGCCACCAGTGATTTTGGACTAGCGGGGGTTGAGACCCAGTACTTC. Protein product: CATSDFGLAGVETQYF. This rearrangement joins TRBV24-1 to TRBJ2-5; 13 bases are shared with TRBD2. Losses at the gene ends were 1 base for V and 5 bases for J; bases not matched to a gene: 3. Germline V gene lookup returns CDR1 KGHDR and CDR2 SFDVKD. The CDR3 runs 16 residues.

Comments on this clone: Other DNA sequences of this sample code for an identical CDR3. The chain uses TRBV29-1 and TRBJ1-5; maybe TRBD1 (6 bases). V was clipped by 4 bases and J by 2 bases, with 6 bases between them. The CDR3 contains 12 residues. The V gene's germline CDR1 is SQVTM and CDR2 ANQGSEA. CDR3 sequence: CSVGTGNQPQHF. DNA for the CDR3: TGCAGCGTTGGGACAGGCAATCAGCCCCAGCATTTT.

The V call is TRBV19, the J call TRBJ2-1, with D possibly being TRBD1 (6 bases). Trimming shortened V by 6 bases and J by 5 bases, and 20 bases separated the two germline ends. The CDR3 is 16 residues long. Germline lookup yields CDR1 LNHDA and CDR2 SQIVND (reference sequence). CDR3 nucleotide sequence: TGTGCCAGTAGCCCCACCTCCGGGACATCGGACAATGAGCAGTTCTTC. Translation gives CASSPTSGTSDNEQFF.

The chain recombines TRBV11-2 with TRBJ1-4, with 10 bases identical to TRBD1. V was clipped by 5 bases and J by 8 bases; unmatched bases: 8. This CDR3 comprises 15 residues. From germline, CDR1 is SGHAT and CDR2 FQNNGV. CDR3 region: CASSISGTGEEKLFF. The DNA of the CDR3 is TGTGCCAGCAGCATATCCGGGACAGGGGAGGAAAAACTGTTTTTT.

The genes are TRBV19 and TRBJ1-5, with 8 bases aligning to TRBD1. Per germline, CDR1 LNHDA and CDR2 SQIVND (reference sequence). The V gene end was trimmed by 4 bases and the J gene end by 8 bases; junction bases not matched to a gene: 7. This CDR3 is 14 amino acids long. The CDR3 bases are TGTGCCAGTAGTACTTCCCAGGGGGCGAAGCCCCAGCATTTT. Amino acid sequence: CASSTSQGAKPQHF.

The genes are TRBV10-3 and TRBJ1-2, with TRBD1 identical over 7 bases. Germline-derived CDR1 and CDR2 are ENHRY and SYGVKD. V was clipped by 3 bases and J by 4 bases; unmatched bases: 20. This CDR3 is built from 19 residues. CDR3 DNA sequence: TGTGCCATCAGTGACCCTAGACAGGGCCGTAATACTCCGGGCTATGGCTACACCTTC. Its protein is CAISDPRQGRNTPGYGYTF.

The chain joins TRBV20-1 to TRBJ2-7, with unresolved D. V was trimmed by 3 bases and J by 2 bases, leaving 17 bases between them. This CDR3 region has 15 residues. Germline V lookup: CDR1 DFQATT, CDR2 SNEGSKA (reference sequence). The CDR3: CSASSLKPPTYEQYF. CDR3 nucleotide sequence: TGCAGTGCTAGTTCCCTAAAACCCCCAACCTACGAGCAGTACTTC.

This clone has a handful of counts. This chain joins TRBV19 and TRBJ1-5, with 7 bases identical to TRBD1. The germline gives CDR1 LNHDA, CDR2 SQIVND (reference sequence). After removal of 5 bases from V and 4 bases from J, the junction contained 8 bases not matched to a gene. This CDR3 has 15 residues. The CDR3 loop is CASSYDRAENQPQHF. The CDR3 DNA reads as TGTGCCAGTAGTTATGACAGGGCGGAAAATCAGCCCCAGCATTTT.

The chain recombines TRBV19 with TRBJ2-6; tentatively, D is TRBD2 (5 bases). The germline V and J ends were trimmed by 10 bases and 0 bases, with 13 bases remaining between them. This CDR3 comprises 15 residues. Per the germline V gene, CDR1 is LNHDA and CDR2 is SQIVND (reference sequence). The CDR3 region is CATPPEGSGANVLTF. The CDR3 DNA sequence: TGTGCCACCCCTCCCGAGGGCTCTGGGGCCAACGTCCTGACTTTC.

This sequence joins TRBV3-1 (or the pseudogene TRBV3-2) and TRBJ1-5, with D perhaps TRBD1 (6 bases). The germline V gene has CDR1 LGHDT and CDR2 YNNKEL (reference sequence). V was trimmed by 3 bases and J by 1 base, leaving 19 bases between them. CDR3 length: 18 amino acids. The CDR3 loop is CASSQAGTYELSNQPQHF. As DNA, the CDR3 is TGTGCCAGCAGCCAGGCCGGGACATACGAGTTGAGCAATCAGCCCCAGCATTTT.

CDR3 in amino acids: CASSLTGGDGYTF. CDR3 DNA sequence: TGCGCCAGCAGCTTAACAGGGGGCGACGGCTACACCTTC. The V call is TRBV5-1, the J call TRBJ1-2, with TRBD1 identical over 9 bases. V lost 2 bases to trimming and J lost 8 bases; unmatched junction nucleotides: 4. This CDR3 is built from 13 residues. Looked up from germline, CDR1 is SGHRS and CDR2 is YFSETQ.

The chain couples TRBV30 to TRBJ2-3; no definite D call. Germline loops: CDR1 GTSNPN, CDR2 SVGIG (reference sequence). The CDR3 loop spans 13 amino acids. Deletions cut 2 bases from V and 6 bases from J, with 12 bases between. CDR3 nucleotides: TGTGCCTGGAGTATGTCCTTCGGGGATACGCAGTATTTT. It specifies CAWSMSFGDTQYF.

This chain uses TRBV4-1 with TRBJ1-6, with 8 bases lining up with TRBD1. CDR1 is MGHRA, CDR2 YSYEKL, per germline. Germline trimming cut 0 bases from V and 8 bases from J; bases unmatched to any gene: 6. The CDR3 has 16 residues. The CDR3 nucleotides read TGCGCCAGCAGCCAAGATGGCACAGGGGGTGATTCACCCCTCCACTTT. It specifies CASSQDGTGGDSPLHF.

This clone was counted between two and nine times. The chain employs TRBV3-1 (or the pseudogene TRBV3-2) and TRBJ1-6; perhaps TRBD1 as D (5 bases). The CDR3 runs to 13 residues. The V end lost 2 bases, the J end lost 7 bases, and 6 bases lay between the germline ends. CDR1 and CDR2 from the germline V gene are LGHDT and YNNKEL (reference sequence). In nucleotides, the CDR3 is TGTGCCAGCAGCCAAAACAGGAATTCACCCCTCCACTTT. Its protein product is CASSQNRNSPLHF.

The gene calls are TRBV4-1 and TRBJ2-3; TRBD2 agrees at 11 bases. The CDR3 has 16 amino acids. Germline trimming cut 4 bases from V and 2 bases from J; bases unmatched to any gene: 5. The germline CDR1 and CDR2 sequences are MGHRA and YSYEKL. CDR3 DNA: TGCGCCAGCAGCCCCAGGACTAGCGGGCTCACAGATACGCAGTATTTT. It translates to CASSPRTSGLTDTQYF.

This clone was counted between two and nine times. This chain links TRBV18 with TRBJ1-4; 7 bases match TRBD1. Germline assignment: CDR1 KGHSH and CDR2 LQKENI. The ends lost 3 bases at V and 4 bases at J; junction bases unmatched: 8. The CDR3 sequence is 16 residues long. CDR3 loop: CASSPTGQASNEKLFF. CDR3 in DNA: TGTGCCAGCTCACCTACCGGACAGGCCAGTAATGAAAAACTGTTTTTT.

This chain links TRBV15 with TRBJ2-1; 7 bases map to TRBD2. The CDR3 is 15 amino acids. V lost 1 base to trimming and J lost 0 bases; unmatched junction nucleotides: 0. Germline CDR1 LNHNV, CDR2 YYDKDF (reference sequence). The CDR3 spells CATSRGGGSYNEQFF. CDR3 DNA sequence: TGTGCCACCAGCAGAGGCGGGGGCTCCTACAATGAGCAGTTCTTC. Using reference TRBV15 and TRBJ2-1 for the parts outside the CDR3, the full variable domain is DAMVIQNPRYQVTQFGKPVTLSCSQTLNHNVMYWYQQKSSQAPKLLFHYYDKDFNNEADTPDNFQSRRPNTSFCFLDIRSPGLGDTAMYLCATSRGGGSYNEQFFGPGTRLTVL.

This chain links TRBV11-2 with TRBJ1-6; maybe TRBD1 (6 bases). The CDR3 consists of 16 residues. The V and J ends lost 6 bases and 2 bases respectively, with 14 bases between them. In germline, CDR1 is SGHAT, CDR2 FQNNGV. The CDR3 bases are TGTGCCAGCAGGGTCGGGGGGCAGGCCTATAATTCACCCCTCCACTTT. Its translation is CASRVGGQAYNSPLHF.

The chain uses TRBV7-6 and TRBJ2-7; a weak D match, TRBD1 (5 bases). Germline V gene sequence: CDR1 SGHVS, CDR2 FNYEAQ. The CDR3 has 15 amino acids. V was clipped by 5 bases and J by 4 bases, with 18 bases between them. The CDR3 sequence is CASSATPGPGYEQYF. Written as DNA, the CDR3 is TGTGCCAGCAGCGCCACTCCTGGCCCAGGGTACGAGCAGTACTTC.

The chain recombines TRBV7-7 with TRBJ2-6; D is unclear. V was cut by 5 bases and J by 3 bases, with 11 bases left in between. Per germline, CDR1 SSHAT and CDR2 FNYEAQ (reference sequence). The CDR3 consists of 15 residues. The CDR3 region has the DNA TGTGCCAGCAGCCCGGTGGGCCGTGGGGCCAACGTCCTGACTTTC. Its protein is CASSPVGRGANVLTF.